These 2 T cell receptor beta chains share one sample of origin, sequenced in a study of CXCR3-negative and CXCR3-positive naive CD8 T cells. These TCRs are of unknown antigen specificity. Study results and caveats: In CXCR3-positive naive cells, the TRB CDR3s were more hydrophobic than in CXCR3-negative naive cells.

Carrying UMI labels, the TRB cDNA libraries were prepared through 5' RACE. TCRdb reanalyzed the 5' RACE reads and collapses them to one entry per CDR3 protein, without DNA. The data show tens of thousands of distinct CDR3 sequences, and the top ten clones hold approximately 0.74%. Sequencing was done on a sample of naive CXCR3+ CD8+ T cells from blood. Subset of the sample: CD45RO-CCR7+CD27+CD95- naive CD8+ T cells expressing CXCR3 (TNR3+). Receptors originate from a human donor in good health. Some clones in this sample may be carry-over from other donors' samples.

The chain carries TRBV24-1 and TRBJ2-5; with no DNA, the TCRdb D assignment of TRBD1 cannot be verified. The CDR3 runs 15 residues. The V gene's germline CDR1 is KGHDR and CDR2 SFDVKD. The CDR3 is CATSDSGTQEETQYF.

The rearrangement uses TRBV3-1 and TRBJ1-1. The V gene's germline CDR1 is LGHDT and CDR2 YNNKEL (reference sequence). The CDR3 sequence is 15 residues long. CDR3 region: CASSQDDLMNTEAFF.